This T cell receptor beta chain was obtained from a study of blood T cell repertoires in COVID-19. Enrollment of patients from Seattle took place during active infection, with longitudinal follow-up. The germline CDR1 and CDR2 sequences are KGHSH and LQKENI. The CDR3 length is 16 residues. V lost 1 base to trimming and J lost 0 bases, with 9 bases between them. Using immunoSEQ multiplex PCR, the repertoire was profiled, and TCRdb retains in-frame clones only, with some absent. The sample records about 360,000 clones, 86% being singletons. The sequenced sample was peripheral blood. J is TRBJ2-2 and V is TRBV18, with a possible D match to TRBD2 (6 bases). The clonotype originates from a woman aged 60 to 75 with COVID-19, enrolled during active disease. CDR3 loop: CASSPRGVSNTGELFF. DNA for the CDR3: TGTGCCAGCTCACCACGGGGGGTATCGAACACCGGGGAGCTGTTTTTT.